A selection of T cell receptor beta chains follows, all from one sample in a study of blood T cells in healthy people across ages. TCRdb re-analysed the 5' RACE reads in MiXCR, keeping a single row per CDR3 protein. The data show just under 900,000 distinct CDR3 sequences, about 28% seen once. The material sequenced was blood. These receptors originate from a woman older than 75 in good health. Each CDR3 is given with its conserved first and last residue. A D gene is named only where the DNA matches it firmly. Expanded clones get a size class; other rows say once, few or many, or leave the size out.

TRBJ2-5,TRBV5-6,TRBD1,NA,TGTGCCAGCAGCAGAGGGACAGGGGGCGGGGAGACCCAGTACTTC,CASSRGTGGGETQYF
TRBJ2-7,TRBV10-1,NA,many,TGCGCCAGCAGTGATTCCGGGACCGCTGGGGGCGAGCAGTACTTC,CASSDSGTAGGEQYF
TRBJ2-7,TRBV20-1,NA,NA,TGCAGTGCTAGACAGAGCTGGGAGCAGTACTTC,CSARQSWEQYF
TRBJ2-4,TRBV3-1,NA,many,TGTGCCAGCAGCCAATACGGAGCCAAAAACATTCAGTACTTC,CASSQYGAKNIQYF
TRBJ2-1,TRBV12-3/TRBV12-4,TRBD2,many,TGTGCCAGCAGCAACTCGGGACTAGCGGGGGGAAGCTCCTACAATGAGCAGTTCTTC,CASSNSGLAGGSSYNEQFF
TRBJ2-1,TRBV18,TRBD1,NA,TGTGCCAGCTCACCTCAGGGGGCAGGAGAGACCCAGTTCTTC,CASSPQGAGETQFF
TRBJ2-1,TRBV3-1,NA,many,TGTGCCAGCAGCCACCTTGGGGGGGCCCAGGTGGCTGAGCAGTTCTTC,CASSHLGGAQVAEQFF
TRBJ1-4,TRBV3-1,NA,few,TGTGCCAGCAGCCAAGTATCCGACAGTAAAAAACTGTTTTTT,CASSQVSDSKKLFF
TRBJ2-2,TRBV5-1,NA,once,TGCGCCAGCAGCTTTGCCCTTCTCGCGCACACCGGGGAGCTGTTTTTT,CASSFALLAHTGELFF
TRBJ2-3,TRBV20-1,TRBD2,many,TGCAGTGCGTCGACTAGCGGGGGGGCTAGACCCACAGATACGCAGTATTTT,CSASTSGGARPTDTQYF
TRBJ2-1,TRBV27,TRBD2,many,TGTGCCAGCAGTCCCGGACTAGCGGGGGGGCTCTTGAATGAGCAGTTCTTC,CASSPGLAGGLLNEQFF
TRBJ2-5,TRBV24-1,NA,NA,TGTGCCACCAGTGATCCGAGCAGTTCTTCTTTGTGGTACTTC,CATSDPSSSSLWYF
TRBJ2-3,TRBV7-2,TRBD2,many,TGTGCCAGCAGCCGCACCATGGCGGGGGAGCTTGCTGGCACAGATACGCAGTATTTT,CASSRTMAGELAGTDTQYF
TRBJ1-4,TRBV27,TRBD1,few,TGTGCCAGCACCCCGTCTGGGACAGGGCTCGAAAAACTGTTTTTT,CASTPSGTGLEKLFF
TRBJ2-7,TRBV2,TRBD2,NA,TGTGCCAGCACGGGACCCGGGACGGCCCAGGCTAGCGGGGGGGCCTATGAGCAGTACTTC,CASTGPGTAQASGGAYEQYF